These 25 T cell receptor beta chains were sequenced from one sample in a study of blood T cell repertoires in COVID-19. Assay used: immunoSEQ multiplex PCR; TCRdb lists only in-frame clones, some missing. In the table there are some 250,000 clones, under 85% of which are singletons. The sequenced material came from peripheral blood. These TCRs come from a man aged 25-45 years who had recovered from COVID-19.

The chain couples TRBV9 to TRBJ1-2, with D perhaps TRBD1 (5 bases). The V gene lost 0 bases and the J gene lost 4 bases, with 19 bases spanning the gap. Germline V gene data show CDR1 as SGDLS and CDR2 as YYNGEE. This CDR3 comprises 17 residues. The CDR3 coding sequence is TGTGCCAGCAGCGTAGCGGAGGGGTCCCTTACCTCCTATGGCTACACCTTC. As protein: CASSVAEGSLTSYGYTF.

The chain uses TRBV19 and TRBJ2-7, with 9 positions matching TRBD1. This CDR3 is 15 amino acids long. Losses at the gene ends were 4 bases for V and 3 bases for J; bases not matched to a gene: 7. Germline values: CDR1 LNHDA, CDR2 SQIVND (reference sequence). The chain's CDR3 is CASSSGQGSGYEQYF. The CDR3 DNA reads as TGTGCCAGTAGTAGTGGACAGGGGAGTGGCTACGAGCAGTACTTC.

This sequence joins TRBV6-1 and TRBJ2-5, with a possible D match to TRBD2 (6 bases). V was trimmed by 3 bases and J by 4 bases, leaving 15 bases between them. Germline V CDR1 and CDR2: MNHNS, SASEGT. The CDR3 runs to 15 residues. The CDR3 region is CASSDMRGGGETQYF. CDR3 in DNA: TGTGCCAGCAGTGATATGCGGGGTGGTGGAGAGACCCAGTACTTC.

At least ten counts were recorded for this clone. CDR3 coding DNA: TGCAGCGTTACTCCCCTAGCGAGGGAGACCCAGTACTTC. It yields the protein CSVTPLARETQYF. The chain employs TRBV29-1 and TRBJ2-5; perhaps TRBD2 as D (6 bases). Germline V lookup: CDR1 SQVTM, CDR2 ANQGSEA. V was trimmed by 5 bases and J by 5 bases, leaving 15 bases between them. The CDR3 covers 13 residues.

J is TRBJ1-1 and V is TRBV28; no reliable D call. Germline values: CDR1 MDHEN, CDR2 SYDVKM. The CDR3 covers 13 residues. Trimming took 4 bases from V and 4 from J, leaving 10 bases between them. CDR3 sequence reads: CASSSTTSTEAFF. The CDR3 DNA follows: TGTGCCAGCAGTTCCACCACGAGCACTGAAGCTTTCTTT.

The J gene is TRBJ1-3, the V gene TRBV10-3; D ambiguous. Looked up from germline, CDR1 is ENHRY and CDR2 is SYGVKD. CDR3 length: 13 amino acids. V lost 2 bases and J lost 4, with 6 bases in between. The CDR3 loop is CAISEGPGNTIYF. The CDR3 coding sequence is TGTGCCATCAGTGAGGGGCCGGGAAACACCATATATTTT.

The V call is TRBV27, the J call TRBJ2-1, with a tentative D call TRBD1 (6 bases). The CDR3 is made up of 17 amino acids. Germline values: CDR1 MNHEY, CDR2 SMNVEV (reference sequence). V was shortened by 6 bases and J by 0 bases, with 18 bases between the two germline ends. The CDR3 DNA reads as TGTGCCAGCAGCCTAACGGACAGTATCATCTCCTACAATGAGCAGTTCTTC. The encoded protein is CASSLTDSIISYNEQFF.

The chain carries TRBV9 and TRBJ1-4, with 8 nucleotides matching TRBD1. The germline gives CDR1 SGDLS, CDR2 YYNGEE. CDR3 size: 14 residues. With 3 bases clipped from V and 5 bases from J, the junction kept 3 bases outside the gene matches. CDR3 nucleotides: TGTGCCAGCAGCGCACAGGGGGGGAATGAAAAACTGTTTTTT. Protein: CASSAQGGNEKLFF.

This chain links TRBV7-3 with TRBJ2-1; D might be TRBD2 (5 bases). The CDR3 extends over 13 amino acids. Deletions cut 0 bases from V and 8 bases from J, with 8 bases between. Germline CDR1 is SGHTA and CDR2 is FQGTGA. The CDR3 loop reads CASSLTWRDEQFF. For the CDR3, the DNA is TGTGCCAGCAGCTTAACGTGGCGGGATGAGCAGTTCTTC.

The rearrangement joins TRBV4-1 to TRBJ2-5, with a possible D match to TRBD2 (5 bases). CDR1 is MGHRA and CDR2 is YSYEKL in the germline V gene. The CDR3 sequence is 13 residues long. The V gene lost 3 bases and the J gene lost 5 bases, with 10 bases spanning the gap. The CDR3 protein is CASSQRVRETQYF. The CDR3 DNA follows: TGCGCCAGCAGCCAGCGGGTTCGGGAGACCCAGTACTTC.

V is TRBV6-5 and J is TRBJ2-5; the D is unclear. This CDR3 region has 14 residues. Between the trimmed V and J ends, which lost 6 bases and 5 bases, there was a span of 16 bases. Per germline, CDR1 MNHEY and CDR2 SVGAGI. This CDR3 reads CASRWLDDLETQYF. The DNA for the CDR3 is TGTGCCAGCAGGTGGCTAGACGATCTGGAGACCCAGTACTTC.

The rearrangement joins TRBV20-1 to TRBJ1-2; D perhaps matches TRBD1 (6 bases). Germline loops: CDR1 DFQATT, CDR2 SNEGSKA (reference sequence). This CDR3 is built from 11 residues. The CDR3 sequence: CSLGRGYGYTF. CDR3 nucleotide sequence: TGCAGCCTCGGCAGGGGCTATGGCTACACCTTC.

Written as DNA, the CDR3 is TGTGCCAGCAGCCCCTATCAGTTACGGGGGGATACGCAGTATTTT. Translated, it gives CASSPYQLRGDTQYF. This chain connects TRBV7-2 to TRBJ2-3, with D possibly matching TRBD2 (6 bases). V gave up 5 bases and J gave up 6 bases, with 18 bases separating them. CDR3 size: 15 residues. The V gene's germline CDR1 is SGHTA and CDR2 FQGNSA.

The count of this clone is one. In DNA form, the CDR3 reads TGTGCCAGCAGTTTTACGAGGAGACGCACTGAAGCTTTCTTT. It translates to CASSFTRRRTEAFF. The rearrangement links TRBV28 to TRBJ1-1; D ambiguous. Germline V gives CDR1 MDHEN, CDR2 SYDVKM. V lost 3 bases and J lost 4, with 12 bases in between. The CDR3 covers 14 residues.

The chain carries TRBV10-3 and TRBJ1-5, with TRBD1 matching 8 bases. The CDR3 is 15 residues long. J gave up 9 bases and V 6 bases, and 13 bases lay outside the gene matches. Per the germline V gene, CDR1 is ENHRY and CDR2 is SYGVKD. The CDR3, as DNA: TGTGCCATCAGCCGAGGACAGGGAGCCTCGGGGCCCCAGCATTTT. It yields the protein CAISRGQGASGPQHF.

The rearrangement uses TRBV5-1 and TRBJ2-1; 11 bases are a match to TRBD2. The CDR3 runs to 15 residues. V lost 2 bases to trimming and J lost 7 bases; unmatched junction nucleotides: 5. The germline gives CDR1 SGHRS, CDR2 YFSETQ. CDR3 sequence reads: CASSFSSSGGNEQFF. The CDR3 DNA reads as TGCGCCAGCAGCTTTAGTTCTAGCGGGGGGAATGAGCAGTTCTTC.

The rearrangement links TRBV10-1 to TRBJ2-5; TRBD2 matches at 11 bases. The CDR3 consists of 15 residues. J lost 3 bases, V lost 3 bases, and 3 bases had no gene match. CDR1 is WNHNN and CDR2 is SYGVQD in the germline V gene (reference sequence). The CDR3 spells CASSERLAGKETQYF. In nucleotides, the CDR3 is TGCGCCAGCAGTGAAAGACTAGCGGGGAAAGAGACCCAGTACTTC.

This chain connects TRBV11-2 to TRBJ1-1; D gene ambiguous. Germline CDR1 and CDR2: SGHAT and FQNNGV. The germline V and J ends were trimmed by 1 base and 6 bases, with 9 bases remaining between them. The CDR3 runs to 13 residues. The CDR3 spells CASSLAGFPEAFF. The CDR3 DNA follows: TGTGCCAGCAGCTTAGCGGGTTTTCCTGAAGCTTTCTTT. Filled out from reference TRBV11-2 and TRBJ1-1, the complete variable domain reads EAGVAQSPRYKIIEKRQSVAFWCNPISGHATLYWYQQILGQGPKLLIQFQNNGVVDDSQLPKDRFSAERLKGVDSTLKIQPAKLEDSAVYLCASSLAGFPEAFFGQGTRLTVV.

The chain couples TRBV5-4 to TRBJ2-3, with D tentatively TRBD2 (6 bases). Trimming removed 0 bases from V and 0 bases from J, with 11 bases in between. The CDR3 has 16 amino acids. The germline CDR1 and CDR2 sequences are SGHNT and YYREEE (reference sequence). The CDR3 region is CASSLVRGTSTDTQYF. The CDR3 DNA is TGTGCCAGCAGCTTGGTTCGCGGGACCAGCACAGATACGCAGTATTTT.

The genes are TRBV28 and TRBJ1-2, with D unresolved. The germline CDR1 and CDR2 sequences are MDHEN and SYDVKM. V was pared by 3 bases and J by 3 bases, with 5 bases between. The CDR3 sequence is 12 residues long. CDR3 region: CASSFRDYGYTF. CDR3 coding DNA: TGTGCCAGCAGTTTCCGGGACTATGGCTACACCTTC.

The chain carries TRBV28 and TRBJ1-4, with D perhaps TRBD1 (5 bases). Per the germline V gene, CDR1 is MDHEN and CDR2 is SYDVKM. The CDR3 runs 15 residues. The V end lost 5 bases, the J end lost 4 bases, and 14 bases lay between the germline ends. The CDR3 DNA follows: TGTGCCAGCAGTGGACATGACACGTATAATGAAAAACTGTTTTTT. The encoded protein is CASSGHDTYNEKLFF.

The V call is TRBV5-1, the J call TRBJ2-1; D is ambiguous. Per the germline V gene, CDR1 is SGHRS and CDR2 is YFSETQ. Deletions cut 0 bases from V and 0 bases from J, with 13 bases between. The CDR3 runs to 17 residues. CDR3 DNA sequence: TGCGCCAGCAGCTTGGCGCCGCCTTCGAGCTCCTACAATGAGCAGTTCTTC. Translation gives CASSLAPPSSSYNEQFF.

The genes are TRBV5-6 and TRBJ1-1; TRBD1 aligns across 10 bases. Germline V gene data show CDR1 as SGHDT and CDR2 as YYEEEE. The CDR3 has 18 amino acids. Trimming at V came to 0 bases and at J to 0 bases, leaving 8 bases not matched to a gene. In DNA, the CDR3 is TGTGCCAGCAGCTTGGTTTGGGACAGGGGTAGGATGAACACTGAAGCTTTCTTT. The encoded protein is CASSLVWDRGRMNTEAFF.

This rearrangement joins TRBV5-1 to TRBJ1-2; 7 positions agree with TRBD1. Germline V gene data show CDR1 as SGHRS and CDR2 as YFSETQ. The CDR3 has 13 amino acids. After removal of 4 bases from V and 11 bases from J, the junction contained 11 bases not matched to a gene. CDR3 coding DNA: TGCGCCAGCAGCCTCCAAGAGACAGGGCGATACACCTTC. Its translation: CASSLQETGRYTF.

This chain links TRBV7-2 with TRBJ2-3; 7 nucleotides match TRBD2. The CDR3 length is 15 residues. Germline CDR1 SGHTA, CDR2 FQGNSA. The V and J ends lost 3 bases and 4 bases, in that order; junction bases with no gene match: 7. The chain's CDR3 is CASSFGLGGADTQYF. The CDR3 DNA is TGTGCCAGCAGCTTCGGACTAGGAGGTGCAGATACGCAGTATTTT.